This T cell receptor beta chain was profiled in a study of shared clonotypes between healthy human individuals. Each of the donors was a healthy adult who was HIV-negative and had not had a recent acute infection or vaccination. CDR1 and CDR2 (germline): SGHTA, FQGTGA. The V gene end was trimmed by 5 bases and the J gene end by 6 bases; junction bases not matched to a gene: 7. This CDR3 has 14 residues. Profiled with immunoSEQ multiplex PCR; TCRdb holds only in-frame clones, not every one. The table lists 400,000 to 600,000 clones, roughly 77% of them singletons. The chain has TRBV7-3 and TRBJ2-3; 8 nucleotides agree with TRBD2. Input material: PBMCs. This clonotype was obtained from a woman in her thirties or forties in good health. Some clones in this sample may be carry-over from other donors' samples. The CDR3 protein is CASSTTSGGDTQYF. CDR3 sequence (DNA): TGTGCCAGCAGCACAACTAGCGGTGGTGATACGCAGTATTTT.